The rows below give T cell receptor beta chains drawn from one sample of a study of metastatic and nonmetastatic thyroid tumors. TCRdb recomputed clones from the PCR reads via MiXCR. The repertoire holds 25,000 to 30,000 clones, 20% to 25% seen once, with 13% to 15% in the top ten. Material: blood. These receptors were collected from a female donor with papillary thyroid cancer or a benign thyroid nodule (not recorded which). Some clones in this sample may be carry-over from other donors' samples. CDR3s include the opening cysteine and the closing phenylalanine or tryptophan. A D gene is named only where the DNA matches it firmly. Clone size is stated in some rows and not others, as once, few, many or a class when expanded.

TRBV5-1,TRBD2,TRBJ2-1,many,CASSLARGLAGYEQFF,TGCGCCAGCAGCTTGGCAAGAGGACTAGCGGGTTATGAGCAGTTCTTC
TRBV9,NA,TRBJ1-1,NA,CASSAADGVNTEAFF,TGTGCCAGCAGCGCCGCGGATGGGGTGAACACTGAAGCTTTCTTT
TRBV20-1,TRBD2,TRBJ2-1,many,CSARVGAGGGLNEQFF,TGCAGTGCTAGAGTGGGAGCGGGAGGCGGTTTGAATGAGCAGTTCTTC
TRBV19,TRBD1,TRBJ2-2,few,CASTLVRSGQGDTGELFF,TGTGCCAGTACACTAGTCCGATCGGGACAGGGGGATACCGGGGAGCTGTTTTTT
TRBV6-1,TRBD2,TRBJ2-3,NA,CVSGGLAGGLTQYF,TGTGTCAGCGGGGGACTAGCGGGAGGGCTGACGCAGTATTTT
TRBV6-1,NA,TRBJ2-7,few,CASSPQEGRSSYEQYF,TGTGCCAGCAGCCCTCAGGAGGGGCGGAGCTCCTACGAGCAGTACTTC
TRBV18,NA,TRBJ1-2,NA,CASSRGPNLGYTF,TGTGCCAGCTCACGAGGTCCCAACCTTGGCTACACCTTC
TRBV20-1,NA,TRBJ2-1,NA,CSASPGDLSYNEQFF,TGCAGTGCTAGCCCGGGGGATCTCTCCTACAATGAGCAGTTCTTC
TRBV19,NA,TRBJ1-1,few,CASVQVTTEAFF,TGTGCCAGTGTACAGGTGACCACTGAAGCTTTCTTT
TRBV6-2/TRBV6-3,NA,TRBJ2-7,few,CASRPGHPYEQYF,TGTGCCAGCAGACCGGGACACCCGTACGAGCAGTACTTC
TRBV20-1,NA,TRBJ1-2,NA,CSARRGARDYGYTF,TGCAGTGCTAGGAGAGGAGCCAGGGACTATGGCTACACCTTC
TRBV3-1,NA,TRBJ2-7,NA,CASSQGSYEQYF,TGTGCCAGCAGCCAAGGCTCCTACGAGCAGTACTTC
TRBV5-1,NA,TRBJ2-3,NA,CASTPGLHTDTQYF,TGTGCAAGCACCCCGGGACTTCACACAGATACGCAGTATTTT
TRBV19,NA,TRBJ1-5,many,CASSMRSYGSSKHF,TGTGCCAGTAGTATGCGCTCATATGGGTCATCCAAGCATTTT
TRBV20-1,NA,TRBJ1-6,medium-sized,CSASSGGNNSPLHF,TGCAGTGCTAGTTCCGGGGGTAATAATTCACCCCTCCACTTT
TRBV27,NA,TRBJ2-1,few,CASSLGLRQNEQFF,TGTGCCAGCAGTCTGGGACTCCGCCAGAATGAGCAGTTCTTC
TRBV5-1,NA,TRBJ1-5,NA,CASSLGGSNQPQHF,TGCGCCAGCAGCTTGGGAGGCTCCAATCAGCCCCAGCATTTT
TRBV6-2/TRBV6-3,NA,TRBJ1-5,NA,CAILGSQPQHF,TGTGCCATTCTGGGGAGTCAGCCCCAGCATTTT
TRBV5-1,NA,TRBJ2-2,many,CASSLGLTVGELFF,TGCGCCAGCAGCTTGGGCCTAACGGTCGGGGAGCTGTTTTTT
TRBV13,NA,TRBJ2-3,many,CASSFGEVDTQYF,TGTGCCAGCAGCTTTGGAGAAGTAGATACGCAGTATTTT
TRBV7-8,NA,TRBJ1-2,NA,CASSLDPRNYGYTF,TGTGCCAGCAGCTTAGATCCGAGAAACTATGGCTACACCTTC
TRBV20-1,TRBD2,TRBJ2-2,NA,CSAGGLAGGELFF,TGCAGTGCTGGGGGACTAGCGGGTGGGGAGCTGTTTTTT
TRBV14,NA,TRBJ2-6,NA,CASSPLRRGANVLTF,TGTGCCAGCAGCCCACTCAGGAGAGGGGCCAACGTCCTGACTTTC
TRBV19,NA,TRBJ2-1,many,CASSIRGGGYNEQFF,TGTGCCAGTAGTATCAGGGGTGGGGGCTACAATGAGCAGTTCTTC
TRBV5-6,NA,TRBJ2-4,many,CASSLGSGGRLAKNIQYF,TGTGCCAGCAGCTTGGGAAGTGGGGGACGATTAGCCAAAAACATTCAGTACTTC
TRBV6-2/TRBV6-3,TRBD1,TRBJ1-1,medium-sized,CASSEQGQFFNTEAFF,TGTGCCAGCAGTGAGCAGGGACAGTTCTTCAACACTGAAGCTTTCTTT
TRBV5-1,NA,TRBJ1-3,many,CASSLAGSSSGNTIYF,TGCGCCAGCAGCCTAGCGGGCTCGAGCTCTGGAAACACCATATATTTT
TRBV12-3/TRBV12-4,NA,TRBJ1-2,many,CASFGGSGYTF,TGTGCCAGCTTTGGAGGGTCTGGCTACACCTTC
TRBV12-3/TRBV12-4,NA,TRBJ2-2,NA,CASTLGGNTGELFF,TGTGCCAGCACCTTAGGAGGCAACACCGGGGAGCTGTTTTTT
TRBV7-2,NA,TRBJ2-7,NA,CAISLEWGVGYEQYF,TGTGCCATCAGCTTAGAATGGGGAGTGGGCTACGAGCAGTACTTC
TRBV6-1,NA,TRBJ2-2,NA,CASNRMNTGELFF,TGCGCCAGCAATCGAATGAACACCGGGGAGCTGTTTTTT
TRBV24-1,NA,TRBJ1-2,medium-sized,CATSEPGFTDGYTF,TGTGCCACCAGTGAACCGGGATTTACGGATGGCTACACCTTC
TRBV19,NA,TRBJ1-5,NA,CASVWGGNKPQHF,TGTGCCAGTGTTTGGGGGGGCAATAAGCCACAGCATTTT
TRBV30,NA,TRBJ2-3,many,CAWRLTRGPTDTQYF,TGTGCCTGGAGATTGACGCGAGGACCTACAGATACGCAGTATTTT
TRBV10-3,NA,TRBJ2-2,few,CAISESEAKNTGELFF,TGTGCCATCAGTGAGTCGGAAGCGAAGAACACCGGGGAGTTGTTTTTT
TRBV11-1,NA,TRBJ1-1,once,CASSFPDGCINTEAFF,TGTGCCAGCAGCTTCCCCGACGGGTGTATTAACACTGAAGCTTTCTTT
TRBV7-9,NA,TRBJ1-2,many,CASSLLEGTYGYTF,TGTGCCAGCAGCTTATTGGAGGGGACCTATGGCTACACCTTC
TRBV30,NA,TRBJ2-6,many,CAWSMLSSGANVLTF,TGTGCCTGGAGTATGTTAAGCTCTGGGGCCAACGTCCTGACTTTC
TRBV4-2,TRBD2,TRBJ2-2,NA,CASSQEVGTSGIGELFF,TGTGCCAGCAGCCAAGAAGTCGGGACTAGCGGGATCGGGGAGCTGTTTTTT
TRBV27,NA,TRBJ1-1,few,CGSSFRGLGTEAFF,TGTGGCAGCAGTTTTCGGGGGCTGGGCACTGAAGCTTTCTTT
TRBV19,TRBD2,TRBJ2-3,NA,CASSILAGAPTDTQYF,TGTGCCAGTAGCATTCTAGCGGGAGCACCCACAGATACGCAGTATTTT
TRBV20-1,NA,TRBJ2-7,NA,CSASEGTYEQYF,TGCAGTGCTAGTGAGGGAACCTACGAGCAGTACTTC
TRBV4-1,NA,TRBJ1-4,many,CASSQVGAGDEKLFF,TGCGCCAGCAGCCAAGTAGGGGCGGGTGATGAAAAACTGTTTTTT
TRBV19,NA,TRBJ2-3,NA,CASSVLPGTDTQYF,TGTGCCAGTAGCGTACTTCCTGGAACAGATACGCAGTATTTT
TRBV4-3,NA,TRBJ1-1,many,CASSQEPTGGATEAFF,TGCGCCAGCAGCCAAGAACCCACGGGAGGGGCTACTGAAGCTTTCTTT
TRBV12-3/TRBV12-4,NA,TRBJ2-5,medium-sized,CASSLAGTEETQYF,TGTGCCAGCAGTTTAGCGGGAACCGAAGAGACCCAGTACTTC
TRBV11-2,NA,TRBJ2-1,NA,CASSLDRVVGVGFGNEQFF,TGTGCCAGCAGCTTAGATCGGGTGGTGGGAGTCGGTTTCGGCAATGAGCAGTTCTTC
TRBV10-1,TRBD2,TRBJ2-3,NA,CASSANRLAGGRQYF,TGCGCCAGCAGTGCGAACCGACTAGCGGGGGGGCGGCAGTATTTT
TRBV19,NA,TRBJ1-1,many,CASIPTDLNTEAFF,TGTGCCAGTATACCGACGGACCTGAACACTGAAGCTTTCTTT
TRBV6-2/TRBV6-3,NA,TRBJ1-1,few,CASTHPRVNTEAFF,TGTGCCAGCACCCACCCCCGGGTGAACACTGAAGCTTTCTTT
TRBV2,TRBD2,TRBJ2-4,NA,CASRLPGLAKKNIQYF,TGTGCCAGCAGGTTACCGGGACTAGCGAAAAAAAACATTCAGTACTTC
TRBV20-1,TRBD2,TRBJ2-3,many,CSARRLAVTDTQYF,TGCAGTGCTAGAAGGCTAGCGGTTACAGATACGCAGTATTTT
TRBV18,TRBD1,TRBJ2-5,many,CASSLNSDRGETQYF,TGTGCCAGCTCACTGAACTCGGACAGGGGAGAGACCCAGTACTTC
TRBV6-2/TRBV6-3,NA,TRBJ2-7,medium-sized,CASRPQGGTYSYEQYF,TGTGCCAGCAGGCCCCAGGGCGGCACTTACTCCTACGAGCAGTACTTC
TRBV30,NA,TRBJ1-6,NA,CAWSSGFASPLHF,TGTGCCTGGAGTTCAGGGTTTGCTTCACCCCTCCACTTT